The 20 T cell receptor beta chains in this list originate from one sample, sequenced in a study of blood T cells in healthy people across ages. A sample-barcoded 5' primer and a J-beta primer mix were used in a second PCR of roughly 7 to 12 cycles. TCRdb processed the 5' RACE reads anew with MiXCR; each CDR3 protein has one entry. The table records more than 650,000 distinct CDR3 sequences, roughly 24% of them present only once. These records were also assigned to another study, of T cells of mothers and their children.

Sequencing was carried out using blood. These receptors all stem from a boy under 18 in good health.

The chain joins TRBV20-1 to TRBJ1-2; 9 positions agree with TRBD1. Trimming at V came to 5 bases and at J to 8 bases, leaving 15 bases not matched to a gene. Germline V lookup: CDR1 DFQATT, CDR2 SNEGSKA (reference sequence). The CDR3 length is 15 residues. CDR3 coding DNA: TGCAGTGCTCCCCGAGCCAAAGACAGGGGGGAAGGCTACACCTTC. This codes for CSAPRAKDRGEGYTF.

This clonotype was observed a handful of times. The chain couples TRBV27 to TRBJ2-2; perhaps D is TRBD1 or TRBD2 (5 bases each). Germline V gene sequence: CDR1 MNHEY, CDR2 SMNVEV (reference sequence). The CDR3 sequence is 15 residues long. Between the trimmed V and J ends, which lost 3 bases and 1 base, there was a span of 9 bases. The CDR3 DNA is TGTGCCAGCAGTTTTCCAGGGAGGAACACCGGGGAGCTGTTTTTT. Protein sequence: CASSFPGRNTGELFF.

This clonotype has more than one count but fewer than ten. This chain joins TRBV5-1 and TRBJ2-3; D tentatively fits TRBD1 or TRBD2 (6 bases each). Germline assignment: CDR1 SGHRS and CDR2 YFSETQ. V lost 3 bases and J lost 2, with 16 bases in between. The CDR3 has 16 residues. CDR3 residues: CASSSLKPGATDTQYF. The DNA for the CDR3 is TGCGCCAGCAGCTCACTTAAACCGGGGGCCACAGATACGCAGTATTTT.

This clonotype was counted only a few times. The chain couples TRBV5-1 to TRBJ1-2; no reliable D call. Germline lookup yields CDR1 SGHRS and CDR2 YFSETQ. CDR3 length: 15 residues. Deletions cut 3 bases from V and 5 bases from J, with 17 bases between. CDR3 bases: TGCGCCAGCAGCTCTGATGGGCAAGATCTTTATGGCTACACCTTC. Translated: CASSSDGQDLYGYTF.

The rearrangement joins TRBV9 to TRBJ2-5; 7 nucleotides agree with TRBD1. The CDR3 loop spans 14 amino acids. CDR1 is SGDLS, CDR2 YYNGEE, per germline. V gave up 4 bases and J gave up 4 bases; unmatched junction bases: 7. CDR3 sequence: CASSRSRGRETQYF. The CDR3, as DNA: TGTGCCAGCAGCCGTAGTAGGGGGCGAGAGACCCAGTACTTC.

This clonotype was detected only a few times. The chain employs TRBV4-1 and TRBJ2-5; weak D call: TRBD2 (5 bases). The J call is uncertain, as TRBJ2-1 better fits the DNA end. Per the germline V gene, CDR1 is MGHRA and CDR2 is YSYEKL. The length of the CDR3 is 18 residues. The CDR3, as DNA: TGCGCCAGCAGCCAAGATAAGGTCGGATTGGTTAGAGGGAGTGAGCAGTTCTTC. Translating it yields CASSQDKVGLVRGSEQFF.

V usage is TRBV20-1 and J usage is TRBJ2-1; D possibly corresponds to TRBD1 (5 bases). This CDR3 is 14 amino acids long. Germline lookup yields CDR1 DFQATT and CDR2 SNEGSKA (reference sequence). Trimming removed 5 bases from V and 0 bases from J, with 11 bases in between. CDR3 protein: CSADRLSSYNEQFF. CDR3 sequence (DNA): TGCAGTGCTGACAGATTAAGCTCCTACAATGAGCAGTTCTTC.

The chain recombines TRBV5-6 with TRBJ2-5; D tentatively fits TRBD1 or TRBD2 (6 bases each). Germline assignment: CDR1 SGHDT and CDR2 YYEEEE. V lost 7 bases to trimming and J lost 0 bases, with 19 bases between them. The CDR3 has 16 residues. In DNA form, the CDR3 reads TGTGCCAGCCCACACAAGGGGGACTCGTACCAAGAGACCCAGTACTTC. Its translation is CASPHKGDSYQETQYF.

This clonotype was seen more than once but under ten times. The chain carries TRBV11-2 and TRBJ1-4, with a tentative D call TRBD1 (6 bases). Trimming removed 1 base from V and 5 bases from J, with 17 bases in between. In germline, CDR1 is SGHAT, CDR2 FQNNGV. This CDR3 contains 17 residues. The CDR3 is CASSLGAGVGKNEKLFF. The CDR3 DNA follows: TGTGCCAGCAGCTTAGGTGCAGGGGTGGGTAAAAATGAAAAACTGTTTTTT.

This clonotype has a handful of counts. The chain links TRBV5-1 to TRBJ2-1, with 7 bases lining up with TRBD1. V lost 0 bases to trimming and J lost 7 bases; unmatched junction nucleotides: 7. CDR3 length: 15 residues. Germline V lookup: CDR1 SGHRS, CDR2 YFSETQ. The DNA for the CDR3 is TGCGCCAGCAGCTTGGCCGGGACAGCCACGAATGAGCAGTTCTTC. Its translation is CASSLAGTATNEQFF.

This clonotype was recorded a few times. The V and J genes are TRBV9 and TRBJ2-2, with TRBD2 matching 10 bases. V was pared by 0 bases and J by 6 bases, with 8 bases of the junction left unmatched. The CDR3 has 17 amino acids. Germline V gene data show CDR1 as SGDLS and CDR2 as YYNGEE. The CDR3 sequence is CASSVASGGAPSGELFF. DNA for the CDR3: TGTGCCAGCAGCGTAGCCAGCGGGGGGGCCCCCTCCGGGGAGCTGTTTTTT. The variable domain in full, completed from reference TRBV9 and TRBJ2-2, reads DSGVTQTPKHLITATGQRVTLRCSPRSGDLSVYWYQQSLDQGLQFLIQYYNGEERAKGNILERFSAQQFPDLHSELNLSSLELGDSALYFCASSVASGGAPSGELFFGEGSRLTVL.

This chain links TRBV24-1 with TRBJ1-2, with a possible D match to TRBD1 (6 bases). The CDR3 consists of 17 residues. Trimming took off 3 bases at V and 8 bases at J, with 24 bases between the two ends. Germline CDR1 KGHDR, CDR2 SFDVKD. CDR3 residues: CATSDRAFHREPWGYTF. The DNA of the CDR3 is TGTGCCACCAGTGATCGCGCCTTCCACAGGGAGCCGTGGGGCTACACCTTC.

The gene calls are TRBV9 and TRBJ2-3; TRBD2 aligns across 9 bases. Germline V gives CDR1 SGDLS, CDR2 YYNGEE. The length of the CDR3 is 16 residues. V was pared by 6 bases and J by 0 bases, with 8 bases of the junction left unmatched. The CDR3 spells CASTYSGGPSTDTQYF. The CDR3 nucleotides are TGTGCCAGCACCTATAGCGGGGGCCCTAGCACAGATACGCAGTATTTT.

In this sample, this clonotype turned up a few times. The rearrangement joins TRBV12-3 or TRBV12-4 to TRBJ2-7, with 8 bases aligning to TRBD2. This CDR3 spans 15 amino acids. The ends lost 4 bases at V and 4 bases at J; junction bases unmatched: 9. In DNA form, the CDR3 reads TGTGCCAGCAGTTCTACCGGGAGGGTAGGATACGAGCAGTACTTC. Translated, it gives CASSSTGRVGYEQYF.

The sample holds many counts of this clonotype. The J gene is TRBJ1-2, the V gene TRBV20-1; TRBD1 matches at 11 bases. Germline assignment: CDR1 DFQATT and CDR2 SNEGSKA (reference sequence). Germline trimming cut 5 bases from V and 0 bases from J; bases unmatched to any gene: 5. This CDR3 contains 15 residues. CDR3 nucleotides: TGCAGTGCTCCTGGACAGGGGGCGACTAACTATGGCTACACCTTC. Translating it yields CSAPGQGATNYGYTF.

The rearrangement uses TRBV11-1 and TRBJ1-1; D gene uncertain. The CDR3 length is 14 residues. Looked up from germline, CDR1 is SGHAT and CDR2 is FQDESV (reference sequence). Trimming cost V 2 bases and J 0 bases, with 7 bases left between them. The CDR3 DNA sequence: TGTGCCAGCAGCTTAAGTTTCATGAACACTGAAGCTTTCTTT. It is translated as CASSLSFMNTEAFF.

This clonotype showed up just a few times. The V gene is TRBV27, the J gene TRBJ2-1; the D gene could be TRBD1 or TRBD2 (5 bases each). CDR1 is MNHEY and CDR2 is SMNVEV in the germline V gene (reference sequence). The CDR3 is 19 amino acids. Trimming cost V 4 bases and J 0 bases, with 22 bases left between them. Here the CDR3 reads CASSSLRPGRISSYNEQFF. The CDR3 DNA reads TGTGCCAGCAGTTCTCTTCGGCCGGGACGGATCAGCTCCTACAATGAGCAGTTCTTC.

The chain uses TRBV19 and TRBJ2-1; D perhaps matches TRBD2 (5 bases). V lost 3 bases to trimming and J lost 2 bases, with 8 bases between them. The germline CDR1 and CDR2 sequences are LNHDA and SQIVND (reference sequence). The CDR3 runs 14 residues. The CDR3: CASSITGTYNEQFF. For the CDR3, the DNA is TGTGCCAGTAGTATTACGGGGACCTACAATGAGCAGTTCTTC.

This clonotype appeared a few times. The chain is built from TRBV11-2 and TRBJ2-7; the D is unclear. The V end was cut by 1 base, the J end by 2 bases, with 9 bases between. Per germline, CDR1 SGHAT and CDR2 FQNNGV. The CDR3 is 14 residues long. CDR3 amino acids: CASSLGHGTYEQYF. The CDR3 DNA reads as TGTGCCAGCAGCTTAGGTCACGGCACCTACGAGCAGTACTTC.

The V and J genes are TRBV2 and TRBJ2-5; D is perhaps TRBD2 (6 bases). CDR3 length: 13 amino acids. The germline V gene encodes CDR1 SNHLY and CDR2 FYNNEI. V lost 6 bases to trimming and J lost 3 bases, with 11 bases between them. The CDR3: CASSRRAEETQYF. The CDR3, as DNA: TGTGCCAGCAGCCGGAGGGCCGAAGAGACCCAGTACTTC.